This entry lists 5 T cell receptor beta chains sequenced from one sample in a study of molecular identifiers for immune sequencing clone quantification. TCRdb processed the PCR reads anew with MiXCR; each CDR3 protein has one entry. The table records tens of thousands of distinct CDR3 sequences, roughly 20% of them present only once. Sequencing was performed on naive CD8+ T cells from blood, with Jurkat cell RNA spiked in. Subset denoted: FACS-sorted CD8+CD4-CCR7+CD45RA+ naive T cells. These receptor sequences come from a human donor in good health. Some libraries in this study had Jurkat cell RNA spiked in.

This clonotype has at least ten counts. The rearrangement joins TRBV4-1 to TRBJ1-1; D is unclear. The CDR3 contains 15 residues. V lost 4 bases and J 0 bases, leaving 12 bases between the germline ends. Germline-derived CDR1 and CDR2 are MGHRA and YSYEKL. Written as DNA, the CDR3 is TGCGCCAGCAGCCTTCACACGGGATTGAACACTGAAGCTTTCTTT. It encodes CASSLHTGLNTEAFF.

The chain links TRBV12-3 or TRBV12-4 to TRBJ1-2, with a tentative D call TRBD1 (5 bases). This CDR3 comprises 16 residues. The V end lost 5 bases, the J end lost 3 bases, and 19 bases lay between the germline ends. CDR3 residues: CASSGIGQGTYYGYTF. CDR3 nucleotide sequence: TGTGCCAGCAGTGGAATCGGTCAGGGTACATACTATGGCTACACCTTC.

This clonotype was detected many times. The CDR3 DNA reads TGTGCCAGCAGCACTCAGGGGGGATACACCGGGGAGCTGTTTTTT. Its protein is CASSTQGGYTGELFF. V gene TRBV7-9 combines with J gene TRBJ2-2, with a weak D call TRBD1 (7 bases). This CDR3 contains 15 residues. V lost 5 bases, J lost 3 bases, and 13 bases lay in between. Germline CDR1 reads SEHNR; CDR2 reads FQNEAQ (reference sequence).

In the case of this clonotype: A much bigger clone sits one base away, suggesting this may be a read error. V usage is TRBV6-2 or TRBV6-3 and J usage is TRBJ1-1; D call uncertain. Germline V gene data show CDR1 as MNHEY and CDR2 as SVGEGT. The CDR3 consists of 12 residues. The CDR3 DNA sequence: TGTGCCCGCAGAAACCTGAACACTGAAGCTTTCTTT. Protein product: CARRNLNTEAFF.

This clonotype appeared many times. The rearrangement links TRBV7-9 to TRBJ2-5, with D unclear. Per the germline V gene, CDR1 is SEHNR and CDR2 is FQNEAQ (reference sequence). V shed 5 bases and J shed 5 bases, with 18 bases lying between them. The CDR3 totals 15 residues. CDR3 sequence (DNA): TGTGCCAGCAGCCTGTACCCTCGGGCACATGAGACCCAGTACTTC. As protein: CASSLYPRAHETQYF.